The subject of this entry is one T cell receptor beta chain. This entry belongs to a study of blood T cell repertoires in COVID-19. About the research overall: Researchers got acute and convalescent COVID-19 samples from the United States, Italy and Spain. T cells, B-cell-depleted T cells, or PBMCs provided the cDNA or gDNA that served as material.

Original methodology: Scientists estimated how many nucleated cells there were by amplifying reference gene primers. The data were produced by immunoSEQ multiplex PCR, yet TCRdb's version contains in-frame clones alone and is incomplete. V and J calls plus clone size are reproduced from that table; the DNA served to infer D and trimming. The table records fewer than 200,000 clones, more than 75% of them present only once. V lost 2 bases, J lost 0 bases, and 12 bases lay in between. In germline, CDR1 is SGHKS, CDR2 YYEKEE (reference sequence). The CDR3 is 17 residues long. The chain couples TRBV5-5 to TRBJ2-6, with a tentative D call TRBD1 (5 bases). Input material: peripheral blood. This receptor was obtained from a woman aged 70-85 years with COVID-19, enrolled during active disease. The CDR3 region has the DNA TGTGCCAGCAGCTTCAGGGCCTTCACCTCTGGGGCCAACGTCCTGACTTTC. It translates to CASSFRAFTSGANVLTF.